This entry lists 13 T cell receptor beta chains sequenced from one sample in a study of cytomegalovirus exposure and HLA in healthy donors. 60 Vbeta and 13 Jbeta primers were used in PCR. Generated by immunoSEQ multiplex PCR, the TCRdb table keeps only in-frame clones and is missing some. The table records tens of thousands of clones, 75% of them present only once. The sample was PBMCs. Receptor source: a man aged 35 to 55 in good health and CMV-seronegative.

This clone was seen a few times. V usage is TRBV5-1 and J usage is TRBJ1-3; D remains ambiguous. Germline V gives CDR1 SGHRS, CDR2 YFSETQ. This CDR3 spans 14 amino acids. Trimming stripped 4 bases from V and 7 bases from J, with 15 bases between. CDR3 in DNA: TGCGCCAGCAGCCCCGGGGTGGGGAGGAACACCATATATTTT. Residues: CASSPGVGRNTIYF.

CDR3 protein: CASSRRVHTEAFF. Here the CDR3 DNA reads TGTGCCAGCAGTCGACGGGTACACACTGAAGCTTTCTTT. The V call is TRBV6-5, the J call TRBJ1-1; D is ambiguous. The CDR3 covers 13 residues. The germline V and J ends were trimmed by 5 bases and 3 bases, with 10 bases remaining between them. Looked up from germline, CDR1 is MNHEY and CDR2 is SVGAGI.

In this sample, this clone turned up a few times. This chain connects TRBV10-3 to TRBJ1-2; D not resolved. CDR1 and CDR2 (germline): ENHRY, SYGVKD. Trimming took off 0 bases at V and 4 bases at J, with 15 bases between the two ends. The length of the CDR3 is 16 residues. Here the CDR3 DNA reads TGTGCCATCAGTGAGTCGGTGAGGGAACGCAGCTATGGCTACACCTTC. It yields the protein CAISESVRERSYGYTF.

The chain employs TRBV7-2 and TRBJ2-5; no clear D gene. The CDR3 length is 13 residues. Germline CDR1 reads SGHTA; CDR2 reads FQGNSA. Trimming took 3 bases from V and 1 from J, leaving 6 bases between them. This chain's CDR3 is CASSFGPQETQYF. DNA for the CDR3: TGTGCCAGCAGCTTCGGTCCCCAAGAGACCCAGTACTTC.

This sequence joins TRBV7-9 and TRBJ2-1, with TRBD2 as a possible D gene (5 bases). V gave up 5 bases and J gave up 3 bases, with 8 bases separating them. The CDR3 totals 13 residues. Per the germline V gene, CDR1 is SEHNR and CDR2 is FQNEAQ (reference sequence). CDR3 bases: TGTGCCAGCAGCGCCGGGGACTACAATGAGCAGTTCTTC. Protein product: CASSAGDYNEQFF. Based on the CDR3 plus reference TRBV7-9 and TRBJ2-1, the full variable domain is DTGVSQNPRHKITKRGQNVTFRCDPISEHNRLYWYRQTLGQGPEFLTYFQNEAQLEKSRLLSDRFSAERPKGSFSTLEIQRTEQGDSAMYLCASSAGDYNEQFFGPGTRLTVL.

This clone was detected only a few times. The rearrangement links TRBV9 to TRBJ2-2; TRBD2 aligns across 11 bases. Germline V gene sequence: CDR1 SGDLS, CDR2 YYNGEE. Trimming at V came to 0 bases and at J to 2 bases, leaving 6 bases not matched to a gene. The CDR3 loop spans 18 amino acids. CDR3 nucleotides: TGTGCCAGCAGCGTAGCTCGAGGGACTAGCGGAAACACCGGGGAGCTGTTTTTT. Translating gives CASSVARGTSGNTGELFF. The entire variable domain, with the rest obtained from reference TRBV9 and TRBJ2-2, is as follows: DSGVTQTPKHLITATGQRVTLRCSPRSGDLSVYWYQQSLDQGLQFLIQYYNGEERAKGNILERFSAQQFPDLHSELNLSSLELGDSALYFCASSVARGTSGNTGELFFGEGSRLTVL.

The chain is built from TRBV11-2 and TRBJ1-1; D gene uncertain. V shed 5 bases and J shed 2 bases, with 9 bases lying between them. The germline gives CDR1 SGHAT, CDR2 FQNNGV. This CDR3 has 13 amino acids. CDR3 sequence reads: CASSLKSNTEAFF. The CDR3, as DNA: TGTGCCAGCAGCCTAAAGAGTAACACTGAAGCTTTCTTT.

The V call is TRBV14, the J call TRBJ1-1; D call uncertain. The CDR3 has 13 amino acids. V lost 11 bases, J lost 5 bases, and 18 bases lay in between. CDR1 is SGHDN and CDR2 is FVKESK in the germline V gene. CDR3 residues: CASSAGWGTEAFF. The CDR3 DNA reads as TGTGCCTCTTCCGCGGGTTGGGGTACTGAAGCTTTCTTT.

The chain is built from TRBV30 and TRBJ1-2; D is uncertain. The V and J ends lost 1 base and 3 bases respectively, with 15 bases between them. Germline values: CDR1 GTSNPN, CDR2 SVGIG (reference sequence). The CDR3 contains 15 residues. DNA for the CDR3: TGTGCCTGGAGTGGAAAGGAGCCCCCGGACTATGGCTACACCTTC. It codes for CAWSGKEPPDYGYTF. The variable domain in full, with the rest retrieved from reference TRBV30 and TRBJ1-2, is SQTIHQWPATLVQPVGSPLSLECTVEGTSNPNLYWYRQAAGRGLQLLFYSVGIGQISSEVPQNLSASRPQDRQFILSSKKLLLSDSGFYLCAWSGKEPPDYGYTFGSGTRLTVV.

The V call is TRBV30, the J call TRBJ2-7; D gene ambiguous. The CDR3 covers 12 residues. Looked up from germline, CDR1 is GTSNPN and CDR2 is SVGIG (reference sequence). Trimming took off 3 bases at V and 5 bases at J, with 11 bases between the two ends. DNA for the CDR3: TGTGCCTGGAGGCTAGGTTTCAACGAGCAGTACTTC. The encoded protein is CAWRLGFNEQYF.

Comment on this clone: Other DNA sequences from this sample encode an identical CDR3 as well. The gene calls are TRBV30 and TRBJ1-1, with no clear D. The V and J ends lost 0 bases and 2 bases respectively, with 7 bases between them. The CDR3 length is 13 residues. In germline, CDR1 is GTSNPN, CDR2 SVGIG (reference sequence). The DNA of the CDR3 is TGTGCCTGGAGTGTAGGAGAAAACACTGAAGCTTTCTTT. Its protein is CAWSVGENTEAFF.

The chain carries TRBV12-5 and TRBJ1-2, with 7 nucleotides matching TRBD1. The CDR3 has 14 residues. Germline values: CDR1 LGHNT, CDR2 FRNRAP. The ends lost 6 bases at V and 3 bases at J; junction bases unmatched: 7. CDR3 amino acids: CASGSGRGDYGYTF. CDR3 in DNA: TGTGCTAGTGGATCGGGCAGGGGGGACTATGGCTACACCTTC.

The chain employs TRBV30 and TRBJ1-4; 10 bases fit TRBD1. This CDR3 has 14 residues. V was clipped by 1 base and J by 5 bases; unmatched bases: 1. Germline CDR1 reads GTSNPN; CDR2 reads SVGIG (reference sequence). The CDR3 sequence is CAWSGQGANEKLFF. The DNA for the CDR3 is TGTGCCTGGAGTGGACAGGGGGCGAATGAAAAACTGTTTTTT.